These 27 T cell receptor beta chains were sequenced from one sample in a study of blood T cell repertoires in COVID-19. TCRdb keeps only in-frame clones here, not all; method: immunoSEQ multiplex PCR. This table has fewer than 300,000 clones, approximately 86% appearing once. Sequencing used peripheral blood. Receptors were obtained from a human donor with COVID-19, enrolled during active disease. The donor label of this sample is uncertain.

The CDR3 region has the DNA TGTGCCAGCAGGGTGAGCGGATACAATGAGCAGTTCTTC. Residues: CASRVSGYNEQFF. The chain employs TRBV25-1 and TRBJ2-1; TRBD2 is a possible D gene (5 bases). Germline V gene data show CDR1 as MGHDK and CDR2 as SYGVNS. V was trimmed by 6 bases and J by 4 bases, leaving 10 bases between them. The CDR3 is 13 amino acids.

The CDR3 reads CASSPPTGVNTEAFF. The CDR3 DNA follows: TGTGCCAGCAGTCCTCCTACAGGGGTGAACACTGAAGCTTTCTTT. The chain carries TRBV28 and TRBJ1-1, with 7 bases matching TRBD1. Germline V CDR1 and CDR2: MDHEN, SYDVKM. After removal of 5 bases from V and 0 bases from J, the junction contained 6 bases not matched to a gene. CDR3 length: 15 amino acids.

The rearrangement links TRBV6-1 to TRBJ2-7; D not certain. Germline CDR1 is MNHNS and CDR2 is SASEGT. V lost 1 base and J 5 bases, leaving 12 bases between the germline ends. CDR3 length: 14 residues. The CDR3 DNA reads TGTGCCAGCAGTGAAGGTGGTAGATCCCACGAGCAGTACTTC. Translated, it gives CASSEGGRSHEQYF.

The chain employs TRBV7-3 and TRBJ2-2; 7 bases agree with TRBD2. The V gene's germline CDR1 is SGHTA and CDR2 FQGTGA. Trimming cost V 6 bases and J 7 bases; bases outside gene matches: 11. CDR3 size: 15 residues. CDR3 sequence reads: CASSGEAGSLGELFF. In nucleotides, the CDR3 is TGTGCCAGCAGTGGGGAAGCGGGATCCCTCGGGGAGCTGTTTTTT.

The chain recombines TRBV7-2 with TRBJ1-3, with 7 bases lining up with TRBD1. V was clipped by 3 bases and J by 0 bases; unmatched bases: 2. The CDR3 is 15 amino acids. In germline, CDR1 is SGHTA, CDR2 FQGNSA. CDR3 sequence reads: CASSFSGGSGNTIYF. Here the CDR3 DNA reads TGTGCCAGCAGCTTCTCAGGGGGCTCTGGAAACACCATATATTTT.

The sample holds one count of this clone. The chain carries TRBV10-3 and TRBJ2-1, with D uncertain. CDR1 and CDR2 (germline): ENHRY, SYGVKD. This CDR3 contains 11 residues. Trimming removed 8 bases at V and 8 bases at J, with 10 bases between. The CDR3 loop is CAISWQDEQFF. CDR3 bases: TGTGCCATCTCTTGGCAGGATGAGCAGTTCTTC.

This clone was seen a handful of times. The genes are TRBV28 and TRBJ1-2; D perhaps matches TRBD1 (5 bases). Germline assignment: CDR1 MDHEN and CDR2 SYDVKM. Trimming removed 5 bases at V and 4 bases at J, with 14 bases between. There are 14 residues in the CDR3. CDR3: CASSTSTDLYGYTF. The CDR3 DNA is TGTGCCAGCAGTACCTCGACAGACCTCTATGGCTACACCTTC.

In its sample, this clone was seen a few times. This sample also contains other DNA sequences that code for the same CDR3. This chain uses TRBV20-1 with TRBJ1-1; tentatively, D is TRBD1 (5 bases). Germline V gives CDR1 DFQATT, CDR2 SNEGSKA (reference sequence). V was clipped by 6 bases and J by 1 base, with 6 bases between them. This CDR3 has 11 amino acids. The CDR3 reads CSAGENTEAFF. CDR3 sequence (DNA): TGCAGTGCAGGGGAGAACACTGAAGCTTTCTTT.

V usage is TRBV4-1 and J usage is TRBJ2-5; possibly TRBD2 for D (6 bases). Germline CDR1 and CDR2: MGHRA and YSYEKL. V shed 0 bases and J shed 1 base, with 15 bases lying between them. This CDR3 is built from 17 residues. The CDR3 is CASSQDPGGSGQETQYF. The CDR3 DNA reads TGCGCCAGCAGCCAAGATCCCGGGGGTAGCGGCCAAGAGACCCAGTACTTC.

The chain uses TRBV9 and TRBJ2-1; 11 bases line up with TRBD2. Germline assignment: CDR1 SGDLS and CDR2 YYNGEE. This CDR3 has 16 amino acids. Trimming cost V 3 bases and J 5 bases; bases outside gene matches: 7. The CDR3: CASSEYTSGSDNEQFF. The CDR3 DNA reads as TGTGCCAGCAGCGAATACACTAGCGGGAGTGACAATGAGCAGTTCTTC.

The rearrangement uses TRBV27 and TRBJ1-6; TRBD1 aligns across 9 bases. V was clipped by 8 bases and J by 7 bases; unmatched bases: 3. This CDR3 region has 13 residues. In germline, CDR1 is MNHEY, CDR2 SMNVEV (reference sequence). CDR3 nucleotides: TGTGCCAGCTCCGACAGGGGGAATTCACCCCTCCACTTT. Protein sequence: CASSDRGNSPLHF.

The chain employs TRBV27 and TRBJ2-1; 16 bases align to TRBD2. Trimming cost V 4 bases and J 4 bases; bases outside gene matches: 16. CDR1 and CDR2 from the germline V gene are MNHEY and SMNVEV (reference sequence). CDR3 size: 21 residues. CDR3 amino acids: CASSSPGTSGRAPNRYNEQFF. CDR3 nucleotide sequence: TGTGCCAGCAGTTCTCCCGGGACTAGCGGGAGGGCCCCGAACCGATACAATGAGCAGTTCTTC.

A word on this clone: This sample also contains other DNA sequences that code for the same CDR3. The CDR3 region has the DNA TGTGCCAGCAGTTACCCAGGGATGAACACTGAAGCTTTCTTT. Its translation: CASSYPGMNTEAFF. This chain links TRBV6-5 with TRBJ1-1; a weak D match, TRBD1 (5 bases). V lost 2 bases, J lost 0 bases, and 7 bases lay in between. Per germline, CDR1 MNHEY and CDR2 SVGAGI. CDR3 length: 14 amino acids.

The chain carries TRBV6-1 and TRBJ1-4; TRBD1 is a possible D gene (6 bases). V lost 2 bases to trimming and J lost 4 bases, with 11 bases between them. Germline loops: CDR1 MNHNS, CDR2 SASEGT. This CDR3 contains 15 residues. CDR3 bases: TGTGCCAGCAGTGAATCCCCACAGGGTAATGAAAAACTGTTTTTT. Its protein is CASSESPQGNEKLFF.

The rearrangement uses TRBV9 and TRBJ1-3, with D unresolved. Germline V gives CDR1 SGDLS, CDR2 YYNGEE. The CDR3 totals 18 residues. V was cut by 0 bases and J by 2 bases, with 18 bases left in between. The CDR3 DNA sequence: TGTGCCAGCAGCGTAGGGTTGGTCGGTGTTAATGCTGGAAACACCATATATTTT. Its protein product is CASSVGLVGVNAGNTIYF. Filled out from reference TRBV9 and TRBJ1-3, the complete variable domain reads DSGVTQTPKHLITATGQRVTLRCSPRSGDLSVYWYQQSLDQGLQFLIQYYNGEERAKGNILERFSAQQFPDLHSELNLSSLELGDSALYFCASSVGLVGVNAGNTIYFGEGSWLTVV.

This chain connects TRBV5-6 to TRBJ2-2; D uncertain. The V end was cut by 2 bases, the J end by 0 bases, with 5 bases between. Per germline, CDR1 SGHDT and CDR2 YYEEEE. The CDR3 has 14 residues. The CDR3 spells CASSFDSNTGELFF. CDR3 nucleotide sequence: TGTGCCAGCAGCTTCGACTCGAACACCGGGGAGCTGTTTTTT.

The chain has TRBV29-1 and TRBJ2-7; 10 bases align to TRBD2. V was pared by 7 bases and J by 2 bases, with 5 bases of the junction left unmatched. The CDR3 contains 13 residues. Germline loops: CDR1 SQVTM, CDR2 ANQGSEA. This chain's CDR3 is CSGATSGAYEQYF. The CDR3 DNA follows: TGCAGCGGGGCAACTAGCGGGGCCTACGAGCAGTACTTC.

A single count supports this clone. The gene calls are TRBV19 and TRBJ2-3; no reliable D call. The germline V and J ends were trimmed by 5 bases and 0 bases, with 18 bases remaining between them. This CDR3 is 17 amino acids long. Germline V gives CDR1 LNHDA, CDR2 SQIVND (reference sequence). In nucleotides, the CDR3 is TGTGCCAGTAGTTCCCGGTTCGAGGCCTCTAGCACAGATACGCAGTATTTT. Protein sequence: CASSSRFEASSTDTQYF.

The chain recombines TRBV6-5 with TRBJ2-3, with 10 bases identical to TRBD1. V was pared by 8 bases and J by 4 bases, with 9 bases of the junction left unmatched. The germline gives CDR1 MNHEY, CDR2 SVGAGI. This CDR3 spans 15 amino acids. The CDR3 loop is CASGRQGAFADTQYF. The DNA of the CDR3 is TGTGCCAGCGGGAGACAGGGGGCTTTTGCAGATACGCAGTATTTT.

The chain couples TRBV5-1 to TRBJ2-7; the match to TRBD1 covers 9 bases. After removal of 4 bases from V and 5 bases from J, the junction contained 4 bases not matched to a gene. The CDR3 contains 13 residues. The V gene's germline CDR1 is SGHRS and CDR2 YFSETQ. CDR3 sequence (DNA): TGCGCCAGCAGCCCACAGGGGGCCCACGAGCAGTACTTC. Amino acid sequence: CASSPQGAHEQYF. Variable domain in full (rest from reference TRBV5-1 and TRBJ2-7): KAGVTQTPRYLIKTRGQQVTLSCSPISGHRSVSWYQQTPGQGLQFLFEYFSETQRNKGNFPGRFSGRQFSNSRSEMNVSTLELGDSALYLCASSPQGAHEQYFGPGTRLTVT.

V usage is TRBV6-5 and J usage is TRBJ1-2; 9 bases align to TRBD1. The germline gives CDR1 MNHEY, CDR2 SVGAGI. The junction had 8 bases not matched to a gene; V was cut back by 5 bases and J by 7 bases. The CDR3 is 14 amino acids. CDR3: CASSPTGGFGGYTF. For the CDR3, the DNA is TGTGCCAGCAGTCCGACAGGGGGTTTCGGTGGCTACACCTTC.

In regard to this clone: The identical CDR3 is also encoded by other nucleotide sequences in the sample. The V gene is TRBV7-9, the J gene TRBJ1-1; the match to TRBD1 covers 8 bases. V was clipped by 4 bases and J by 5 bases; unmatched bases: 3. Germline V gene data show CDR1 as SEHNR and CDR2 as FQNEAQ (reference sequence). CDR3 length: 13 amino acids. The CDR3 protein is CASSSQGATEAFF. The CDR3 nucleotides read TGTGCCAGCAGCTCTCAGGGGGCTACTGAAGCTTTCTTT. Full variable domain (missing parts from reference TRBV7-9 and TRBJ1-1): DTGVSQNPRHKITKRGQNVTFRCDPISEHNRLYWYRQTLGQGPEFLTYFQNEAQLEKSRLLSDRFSAERPKGSFSTLEIQRTEQGDSAMYLCASSSQGATEAFFGQGTRLTVV.

This chain joins TRBV5-1 and TRBJ1-3; TRBD1 matches 7 bases. Germline trimming cut 4 bases from V and 0 bases from J; bases unmatched to any gene: 7. Germline values: CDR1 SGHRS, CDR2 YFSETQ. The CDR3 runs to 16 residues. The CDR3 nucleotides are TGCGCCAGCAGCATGGGGGACAGTCTCTCTGGAAACACCATATATTTT. Translating it yields CASSMGDSLSGNTIYF.

The chain recombines TRBV28 with TRBJ1-5; D might be TRBD1 (5 bases). V shed 7 bases and J shed 0 bases, with 16 bases lying between them. CDR1 and CDR2 from the germline V gene are MDHEN and SYDVKM. The CDR3 is 16 residues long. CDR3 sequence: CASNGGSFLSNQPQHF. For the CDR3, the DNA is TGTGCCAGCAACGGGGGTTCCTTCCTTAGCAATCAGCCCCAGCATTTT. The complete variable domain, with remaining parts taken from reference TRBV28 and TRBJ1-5, reads DVKVTQSSRYLVKRTGEKVFLECVQDMDHENMFWYRQDPGLGLRLIYFSYDVKMKEKGDIPEGYSVSREKKERFSLILESASTNQTSMYLCASNGGSFLSNQPQHFGDGTRLSIL.

The chain couples TRBV9 to TRBJ2-5, with 9 bases fitting TRBD1. The CDR3 contains 16 residues. Germline V CDR1 and CDR2: SGDLS, YYNGEE. The J segment lost 2 bases and the V segment lost 2 bases, leaving 7 bases of the junction unmatched. The DNA of the CDR3 is TGTGCCAGCAGCGTTGGGACAGGGTATCCTCAAGAGACCCAGTACTTC. It specifies CASSVGTGYPQETQYF.

This chain connects TRBV5-8 to TRBJ1-5, with D hard to call. Germline lookup yields CDR1 SGHTS and CDR2 YDEGEE. The CDR3 runs 15 residues. Trimming left V 0 bases short and J 2 bases short, with 9 bases between. This CDR3 is CASSLAERRNQPQHF. CDR3 sequence (DNA): TGTGCCAGCAGCTTGGCCGAGAGGCGCAATCAGCCCCAGCATTTT.

The rearrangement joins TRBV5-6 to TRBJ2-6, with D uncertain. Trimming removed 0 bases from V and 2 bases from J, with 6 bases in between. Per the germline V gene, CDR1 is SGHDT and CDR2 is YYEEEE. The CDR3 has 15 residues. CDR3 residues: CASSLGQAGANVLTF. The CDR3 DNA reads as TGTGCCAGCAGCTTGGGCCAGGCTGGGGCCAACGTCCTGACTTTC.